This TCR beta chain was identified in a study of CD8 T cells in ankylosing spondylitis. The CDR3 is 13 residues long. CDR1 is LNHDA, CDR2 SQIVND, per germline (reference sequence). Trimming shortened V by 5 bases and J by 10 bases, and 15 bases separated the two germline ends. Findings and caveats of the study: What appeared characteristic of ankylosing spondylitis blood was a TCR beta motif of eight highly homologous variants.

MiXCR, applied by TCRdb to the 5' RACE reads, yields one record per CDR3 protein. The sample has about 240,000 distinct CDR3 sequences, approximately 9% seen once; the top ten hold over 6.5%. With regard to this clonotype: Its matching antigen is unknown.

Sequenced material: blood, either unsorted or a sorted T cell fraction (not recorded which). The origin of this receptor is a male donor with ankylosing spondylitis or in good health (not recorded which). The genes are TRBV19 and TRBJ2-1, with a weak D call TRBD2 (5 bases). CDR3 loop: CASSGGGFAEQFF. CDR3 DNA: TGTGCCAGTAGTGGTGGAGGATTTGCGGAGCAGTTCTTC.